These T cell receptor beta chains were read from a single sample in a study of T cell changes during pregnancy in multiple sclerosis. Generated by immunoSEQ multiplex PCR, the TCRdb table keeps only in-frame clones and is missing some. This repertoire shows about 120,000 clones, approximately 94% found once; its top ten account for 6% to 7%. Sequenced material: peripheral blood, taken before pregnancy. These receptors originate from a female donor with multiple sclerosis, enrolled in a pregnancy study. The CDR3 runs from the conserved cysteine through the conserved F or W. Fields, in order: D gene, J gene, V gene, clone size, CDR3 DNA, CDR3 protein. The D gene is left open where the match is weak. Rows may omit the clone size; those that give it use once, few, many or a size class.

D gene: TRBD1
J gene: TRBJ2-7
V gene: TRBV27
clone size: NA
CDR3 DNA: TGTGCCAGCAGTACGGACAGGGGTAGCTCCTACGAGCAGTACTTC
CDR3 protein: CASSTDRGSSYEQYF

D gene: TRBD1
J gene: TRBJ1-5
V gene: TRBV18
clone size: NA
CDR3 DNA: TGTGCCAGCTCATTACGCAGGGGGCGCGGTGGCAATCAGCCCCAGCATTTT
CDR3 protein: CASSLRRGRGGNQPQHF

D gene: NA
J gene: TRBJ1-1
V gene: TRBV5-4
clone size: NA
CDR3 DNA: TGTGCCAGCAGCTTTTTGGGGAGGTCTGAAGCTTTCTTT
CDR3 protein: CASSFLGRSEAFF

D gene: NA
J gene: TRBJ1-5
V gene: TRBV6-5
clone size: NA
CDR3 DNA: TGTGCCAGCAGTTACTCGGCAGGTAACCAGCCCCAGCATTTT
CDR3 protein: CASSYSAGNQPQHF

D gene: NA
J gene: TRBJ2-7
V gene: TRBV29-1
clone size: NA
CDR3 DNA: TGCAGCGTGGCCAGCCGGGACAGCGGGGAGCAGTACTTC
CDR3 protein: CSVASRDSGEQYF

D gene: NA
J gene: TRBJ2-1
V gene: TRBV25-1
clone size: NA
CDR3 DNA: TGTGCCAGCGCACTTAACAGTTTATCCTACAATGAGCAGTTCTTC
CDR3 protein: CASALNSLSYNEQFF

D gene: NA
J gene: TRBJ2-7
V gene: TRBV7-6
clone size: NA
CDR3 DNA: TGTGCCAGCAGCTTAGCAGGGGACAACTACGAGCAGTACTTC
CDR3 protein: CASSLAGDNYEQYF

D gene: NA
J gene: TRBJ1-5
V gene: TRBV10-2
clone size: NA
CDR3 DNA: TGCGCCAGCAGTGAGACGGGGCAGCCCCAGCATTTT
CDR3 protein: CASSETGQPQHF

D gene: NA
J gene: TRBJ2-1
V gene: TRBV5-1
clone size: NA
CDR3 DNA: TGCGCCAGCAGCTCGAACGGGGATGAGCAGTTCTTC
CDR3 protein: CASSSNGDEQFF

D gene: NA
J gene: TRBJ2-7
V gene: TRBV5-1
clone size: NA
CDR3 DNA: TGCGCCAGCAGCTATGGGACACGCTCCTACGAGCAGTACTTC
CDR3 protein: CASSYGTRSYEQYF

D gene: TRBD1
J gene: TRBJ1-5
V gene: TRBV19
clone size: NA
CDR3 DNA: TGTGCCAGTAGTACCTGGACAGGGCGCAATCAGCCCCAGCATTTT
CDR3 protein: CASSTWTGRNQPQHF

D gene: NA
J gene: TRBJ1-1
V gene: TRBV7-2
clone size: NA
CDR3 DNA: TGTGCCAGCAGACGCTTGGCCGGGACTGAAGCTTTCTTT
CDR3 protein: CASRRLAGTEAFF

D gene: TRBD2
J gene: TRBJ2-5
V gene: TRBV5-1
clone size: NA
CDR3 DNA: TGCGCCAGCAGCGTTAGCGGGAGCGATGAGACCCAGTACTTC
CDR3 protein: CASSVSGSDETQYF

D gene: TRBD1
J gene: TRBJ1-1
V gene: TRBV29-1
clone size: NA
CDR3 DNA: TGCAGCGTCACCGGGACAGGGGGCAAGGGAACTGAAGCTTTCTTT
CDR3 protein: CSVTGTGGKGTEAFF

D gene: TRBD1
J gene: TRBJ1-2
V gene: TRBV12-5
clone size: once
CDR3 DNA: TGTGCTAGTGGTTTGGGGCTGGCAGGGGGCGGTGATGGCTACACCTTC
CDR3 protein: CASGLGLAGGGDGYTF

D gene: NA
J gene: TRBJ1-5
V gene: TRBV6-1
clone size: NA
CDR3 DNA: TGTGCCAGCAGTGAATTCCACCGACCCAGCGAACAGCCCCAGCATTTT
CDR3 protein: CASSEFHRPSEQPQHF

D gene: NA
J gene: TRBJ2-2
V gene: TRBV30
clone size: NA
CDR3 DNA: TGTGCCTGGAGTGTACGTCGAGGGTTTGGGAACACCGGGGAGCTGTTTTTT
CDR3 protein: CAWSVRRGFGNTGELFF

D gene: NA
J gene: TRBJ1-1
V gene: TRBV30
clone size: NA
CDR3 DNA: TGTGCCTGGAGCGCGGACAGTAACACTGAAGCTTTCTTT
CDR3 protein: CAWSADSNTEAFF

D gene: TRBD1
J gene: TRBJ1-1
V gene: TRBV7-3
clone size: NA
CDR3 DNA: TGTGCCAGCAGCTTGGACAGGGGGCGCGGGACTGAAGCTTTCTTT
CDR3 protein: CASSLDRGRGTEAFF

D gene: TRBD1
J gene: TRBJ1-1
V gene: TRBV5-1
clone size: NA
CDR3 DNA: TGCGCCAGCAGCCAACCGGGACAGGGATCCACTGAAGCTTTCTTT
CDR3 protein: CASSQPGQGSTEAFF

D gene: NA
J gene: TRBJ1-2
V gene: TRBV7-9
clone size: NA
CDR3 DNA: TGTGCCAGCAGCCCCCTCAGTCTTAACTATGGCTACACCTTC
CDR3 protein: CASSPLSLNYGYTF

D gene: TRBD1
J gene: TRBJ1-1
V gene: TRBV28
clone size: NA
CDR3 DNA: TGTGCCAGCAGTTTATCTCTATCAACAGGGGGCGAAACTGAAGCTTTCTTT
CDR3 protein: CASSLSLSTGGETEAFF

D gene: TRBD2
J gene: TRBJ2-1
V gene: TRBV9
clone size: NA
CDR3 DNA: TGTGCCAGCAGCGTTGGACTAGTAGAGTACAATGAGCAGTTCTTC
CDR3 protein: CASSVGLVEYNEQFF

D gene: NA
J gene: TRBJ1-1
V gene: TRBV10-2
clone size: NA
CDR3 DNA: TGCGCCAGCAGACTCGGCAGGTTGGGCACTGAAGCTTTCTTT
CDR3 protein: CASRLGRLGTEAFF

D gene: NA
J gene: TRBJ2-7
V gene: TRBV5-1
clone size: NA
CDR3 DNA: TGCGCCAGCAGCTCTGGTCGGTACGAGCAGTACTTC
CDR3 protein: CASSSGRYEQYF

D gene: TRBD1
J gene: TRBJ1-1
V gene: TRBV2
clone size: NA
CDR3 DNA: TGTGCCAGCAGCGTTGGAGTACCGGGACAGCGATCGAACACTGAAGCTTTCTTT
CDR3 protein: CASSVGVPGQRSNTEAFF

D gene: NA
J gene: TRBJ2-1
V gene: TRBV5-1
clone size: NA
CDR3 DNA: TGCGCCAGCAGCCTTCGACCGGGGACTTACAATGAGCAGTTCTTC
CDR3 protein: CASSLRPGTYNEQFF

D gene: NA
J gene: TRBJ1-1
V gene: TRBV2
clone size: NA
CDR3 DNA: TGTGCCAGCAAGGAGGGGTATCGGGAAGCTTTCTTT
CDR3 protein: CASKEGYREAFF

D gene: TRBD1
J gene: TRBJ2-7
V gene: TRBV4-1
clone size: NA
CDR3 DNA: TGCGCCAGCAGCCAGGGGACAGGGATGGCCTACGAGCAGTACTTC
CDR3 protein: CASSQGTGMAYEQYF

D gene: NA
J gene: TRBJ1-1
V gene: TRBV28
clone size: NA
CDR3 DNA: TGTGCCACCATACGGGGGGTGGACAGCCTTGAAGCTTTCTTT
CDR3 protein: CATIRGVDSLEAFF

D gene: NA
J gene: TRBJ2-7
V gene: TRBV5-1
clone size: NA
CDR3 DNA: TGCGCCAGCAGCCCCCGTACAGCCTACGAGCAGTACTTC
CDR3 protein: CASSPRTAYEQYF

D gene: NA
J gene: TRBJ2-7
V gene: TRBV19
clone size: NA
CDR3 DNA: TGTGCCAGTAGTATAGGGTCAGGCTACGAGCAGTACTTC
CDR3 protein: CASSIGSGYEQYF

D gene: TRBD1
J gene: TRBJ2-7
V gene: TRBV9
clone size: NA
CDR3 DNA: TGTGCCAGCAGCGTAGGGACAGGGGAGTACTACGAGCAGTACTTC
CDR3 protein: CASSVGTGEYYEQYF

D gene: NA
J gene: TRBJ1-2
V gene: TRBV5-1
clone size: many
CDR3 DNA: TGCGCCAGCAGCTTTGGAGGGAGCATCGACTATGGCTACACCTTC
CDR3 protein: CASSFGGSIDYGYTF

D gene: NA
J gene: TRBJ1-1
V gene: TRBV28
clone size: NA
CDR3 DNA: TGTGCCAGCAGGGGCCCGCCAGTCAACACTGAAGCTTTCTTT
CDR3 protein: CASRGPPVNTEAFF

D gene: NA
J gene: TRBJ1-5
V gene: TRBV5-6
clone size: NA
CDR3 DNA: TGTGCCAGCAGCCGGAGACCGAATCAGCCCCAGCATTTT
CDR3 protein: CASSRRPNQPQHF

D gene: TRBD1
J gene: TRBJ2-7
V gene: TRBV4-1
clone size: NA
CDR3 DNA: TGCGCCAGCAGCCCTACCCCGGGGACAGAATCCTACGAGCAGTACTTC
CDR3 protein: CASSPTPGTESYEQYF

D gene: NA
J gene: TRBJ2-7
V gene: TRBV27
clone size: NA
CDR3 DNA: TGTGCCAGCAGTTTCAGCGGGTCTCGCGAGCAGTACTTC
CDR3 protein: CASSFSGSREQYF

D gene: NA
J gene: TRBJ2-2
V gene: TRBV27
clone size: NA
CDR3 DNA: TGTGCCAGCAGCGACTTCGGGGGACCGAACACCGGGGAGCTGTTTTTT
CDR3 protein: CASSDFGGPNTGELFF

D gene: NA
J gene: TRBJ1-1
V gene: TRBV18
clone size: NA
CDR3 DNA: TGTGCCAGCTCTAGGGGAGGTTCGGGCACTGAAGCTTTCTTT
CDR3 protein: CASSRGGSGTEAFF

D gene: NA
J gene: TRBJ2-1
V gene: TRBV29-1
clone size: NA
CDR3 DNA: TGCAGCGTTGCACTGACAAGTGAGCAGTTCTTC
CDR3 protein: CSVALTSEQFF

D gene: TRBD1
J gene: TRBJ1-3
V gene: TRBV30
clone size: NA
CDR3 DNA: TGTGCCTGGAGTGTCATAGGGTGGGGACAGGCGATCTCTGGAAACACCATATATTTT
CDR3 protein: CAWSVIGWGQAISGNTIYF